This T cell receptor (beta chain) was recovered during a study of Graves' ophthalmopathy and Graves' hyperthyroidism. Study at large: The term stable hyperthyroidism indicated an absence of ophthalmopathy within 18 months of follow-up. Study conclusions and caveats: Blood also harbored most expanded thyroid clonotypes above 0.001 frequency.

Notes on this clonotype: Its antigen is undetermined.

The authors amplified TCR beta CDR3 regions from RNA transcripts. The first round was an RT-PCR with HTBI primers, and the second round was a multiplex PCR. TCRdb called the multiplex PCR reads again in MiXCR, with one record for every CDR3 protein. The sample includes over a million distinct CDR3 sequences, about 40% seen only once; the top ten take around 10%. The study recruited hyperthyroidism patients aged 18 to 65 who were newly diagnosed, under 2 months' duration. Patients were left out if they had other autoimmune diseases, uncontrolled infections, pregnancy or lactation. Trimming removed 4 bases at V and 7 bases at J, with 11 bases between. Per germline, CDR1 MNHNS and CDR2 SASEGT. The CDR3 contains 13 residues.

The chain couples TRBV6-1 to TRBJ1-5; perhaps TRBD1 as D (5 bases). Sequencing was carried out using peripheral blood or thyroid tissue (not recorded which). This receptor was taken from an adult man with Graves' hyperthyroidism. CDR3 amino acids: CASSAQGRQPQHF. CDR3 nucleotides: TGTGCCAGCAGTGCTCAGGGAAGGCAGCCCCAGCATTTT.